Each of the 26 T cell receptor beta chains below was sequenced from the same sample in a study of tumor-infiltrating lymphocytes in primary liver carcinoma. Starting material for RNA and DNA co-extraction consisted of about 20-32 mg of unsorted bulk tissue. The authors made TCR beta cDNA from around 500 ng total RNA with a constant-region primer. Nested multiplex PCR, run for three rounds with slightly modified ARM-PCR, yielded TCR beta libraries. TRBV1-TRBV30 forward primers and a C-beta reverse primer were used in the first two PCR rounds, which each ran for approximately 11 cycles. One entry per CDR3 protein, called by TCRdb with MiXCR from the multiplex PCR reads. Of 100,000 to 150,000 distinct CDR3 sequences listed, around two thirds are singletons. The sample consisted of liver tumor tissue from sampling region 1. The subset: tumor region T1, superior pole. The origin of the receptors is a woman in her fifties or sixties with primary liver carcinoma and hepatitis B virus infection.

On this clonotype: A much larger clone differs by one base, so this may be a read error. This chain links TRBV6-5 with TRBJ2-1, with no clear D. From germline, CDR1 is MNHEY and CDR2 SVGAGI. This CDR3 has 15 residues. Trimming took 8 bases from V and 4 from J, leaving 18 bases between them. CDR3 in DNA: TGTGCCAGCGACCAAGTAGTGGATGTTTACAATGAGCAGTTCTTC. This encodes CASDQVVDVYNEQFF.

This CDR3 is CASGTGFSGNTIYF. CDR3 in DNA: TGTGCCAGCGGGACAGGCTTCTCTGGAAACACCATATATTTT. The V gene is TRBV7-2, the J gene TRBJ1-3; 8 bases map to TRBD1. The CDR3 extends over 14 amino acids. In germline, CDR1 is SGHTA, CDR2 FQGNSA. Trimming cost V 8 bases and J 0 bases; bases outside gene matches: 3.

As to this clonotype: A clone one base away is much larger, so this may be a read error. The rearrangement joins TRBV6-6 to TRBJ1-1; 10 bases agree with TRBD1. Losses at the gene ends were 10 bases for V and 2 bases for J; bases not matched to a gene: 7. The CDR3 runs 14 residues. The germline CDR1 and CDR2 sequences are MNHNY and SVGAGI (reference sequence). This CDR3 is CANSDRGLNTEAFF. The CDR3 DNA follows: TGTGCCAACAGCGACAGGGGGCTAAACACTGAAGCTTTCTTT.

Comments on this clonotype: The final CDR3 position lacks the conserved phenylalanine or tryptophan, pointing to a likely read error. V is TRBV2 and J is TRBJ1-5; tentatively, D is TRBD1 (6 bases). This CDR3 has 13 amino acids. Trimming removed 4 bases at V and 5 bases at J, with 9 bases between. Germline CDR1 SNHLY, CDR2 FYNNEI. CDR3 sequence (DNA): TGTGCCAGCAGTGCCGGGGGCTATCAGCCCCAGCATCTT. Translation: CASSAGGYQPQHL.

This clonotype was seen ten or more times. The chain carries TRBV11-2 and TRBJ2-7; D possibly corresponds to TRBD2 (5 bases). CDR1 SGHAT and CDR2 FQNNGV come from the germline V gene. V was shortened by 2 bases and J by 3 bases, with 20 bases between the two germline ends. The CDR3 has 17 amino acids. For the CDR3, the DNA is TGTGCCAGCAGCTTACCCCGTACGGGGTCCTGGTTCTACGAGCAGTACTTC. Amino acids: CASSLPRTGSWFYEQYF. Filled out from reference TRBV11-2 and TRBJ2-7, the complete variable domain reads EAGVAQSPRYKIIEKRQSVAFWCNPISGHATLYWYQQILGQGPKLLIQFQNNGVVDDSQLPKDRFSAERLKGVDSTLKIQPAKLEDSAVYLCASSLPRTGSWFYEQYFGPGTRLTVT.

With regard to this clonotype: This may stem from a read error, because a much larger clone lies one nucleotide away. V usage is TRBV6-5 and J usage is TRBJ1-4; D gene uncertain. This CDR3 comprises 13 residues. The V gene's germline CDR1 is MNHEY and CDR2 SVGAGI. CDR3 loop: CANSYSVNEKLFF. CDR3 coding DNA: TGTGCCAACAGTTACTCAGTAAATGAAAAACTGTTTTTT.

This clonotype was counted only a few times. A read error may explain this, as a much larger clone is one base away. CDR3 sequence (DNA): TGCAGCGTTGGACCCAGGGGCGCCTGCGAGCAGTACTTC. This sequence encodes CSVGPRGACEQYF. The V call is TRBV29-1, the J call TRBJ2-7, with D possibly being TRBD1 (6 bases). Per germline, CDR1 SQVTM and CDR2 ANQGSEA. CDR3 length: 13 amino acids. Trimming removed 4 bases from V and 6 bases from J, with 16 bases in between.

Of note for this clonotype: A read error may be the cause here, since a much bigger clone is one base away. The chain links TRBV5-6 to TRBJ2-1, with D unclear. The CDR3 runs to 13 residues. CDR1 SGHDT and CDR2 YYEEEE come from the germline V gene. The CDR3 coding sequence is TGTGCCAGCAGCCCAGCACAGTACAATGAGCAGTTATTC. Amino acid sequence: CASSPAQYNEQLF.

The rearrangement links TRBV4-2 to TRBJ2-7; possible D gene TRBD2, 6 bases. V lost 10 bases to trimming and J lost 2 bases, with 24 bases between them. CDR3 length equals 16 residues. Germline CDR1 is LGHNA and CDR2 is YNFKEQ. As DNA, the CDR3 is TGTGCCAATAGCCAGTCCCAGAGGGAGGCTACCTACGAGCAGTACTTC. Translating gives CANSQSQREATYEQYF.

The sample holds many counts of this clonotype. The chain is built from TRBV6-1 and TRBJ2-2, with D possibly TRBD1 on 6 matching bases. V was cut by 4 bases and J by 1 base, with 10 bases left in between. This CDR3 has 15 residues. Germline V gene sequence: CDR1 MNHNS, CDR2 SASEGT. CDR3 nucleotides: TGTGCCAGCAGTGCCTGGACAGAGAACACCGGGGAGCTGTTTTTT. It specifies CASSAWTENTGELFF.

On this clonotype itself: One end of the junction does not line up with germline, which may come from a read error. The chain recombines TRBV10-2 with TRBJ2-1; 10 positions agree with TRBD1. Germline CDR1 and CDR2: WSHSY and SAAADI. The CDR3 runs 15 residues. In DNA, the CDR3 is TGCGCCAGCAAATTGGGGGACAGGGGTCGCGATGAGCAGTCCTTC. Amino acids: CASKLGDRGRDEQSF.

The sample holds many counts of this clonotype. The chain carries TRBV5-1 and TRBJ2-7, with 7 positions matching TRBD1. The CDR3 length is 14 residues. Germline V gene sequence: CDR1 SGHRS, CDR2 YFSETQ. Trimming removed 0 bases from V and 4 bases from J; junction bases left unmatched: 4. The CDR3 spells CASSLAGGVYEQYF. The DNA for the CDR3 is TGCGCCAGCAGCTTGGCAGGGGGTGTGTACGAGCAGTACTTC.

A note on this clonotype: A junction end diverges from the germline sequence, so it may reflect a read error. The chain joins TRBV5-1 to TRBJ2-3; D is possibly TRBD2 (6 bases). Germline V gene lookup returns CDR1 SGHRS and CDR2 YFSETQ. The CDR3 is made up of 16 amino acids. CDR3 in DNA: TGCGCCGGCAGCTGGGGCGGGACTGGGGATGAAGATACGCAGTATTTT. It translates to CAGSWGGTGDEDTQYF.

The chain uses TRBV5-1 and TRBJ2-3; no reliable D call. The germline CDR1 and CDR2 sequences are SGHRS and YFSETQ. CDR3 size: 13 residues. The V gene lost 5 bases and the J gene lost 9 bases, with 16 bases spanning the gap. The CDR3 region has the DNA TGCGCCAGCAGAGGAACAGTGGGCCACACGCAGTATTTT. As protein: CASRGTVGHTQYF. The variable domain in full, with the rest retrieved from reference TRBV5-1 and TRBJ2-3, is KAGVTQTPRYLIKTRGQQVTLSCSPISGHRSVSWYQQTPGQGLQFLFEYFSETQRNKGNFPGRFSGRQFSNSRSEMNVSTLELGDSALYLCASRGTVGHTQYFGPGTRLTVL.

As regards this clonotype: Germline is not matched at one junction end, which may reflect a read error. The chain links TRBV11-2 to TRBJ2-5, with a weak D call TRBD2 (5 bases). Germline values: CDR1 SGHAT, CDR2 FQNNGV. This CDR3 comprises 13 residues. CDR3 nucleotides: TGCGCCAGCAGCTTTACCGGGGATGAGACCCAATACTTC. Its translation is CASSFTGDETQYF.

This clonotype occurred a few times. This may be a read error, as it is one base from a much larger clone. The conserved final phenylalanine or tryptophan is absent from the CDR3, which likely points to a read error. The chain has TRBV6-2 or TRBV6-3 and TRBJ1-1; D is unclear. The CDR3 is 13 residues long. CDR1 is MNHEY and CDR2 is SVGEGT in the germline V gene. V lost 6 bases to trimming and J lost 11 bases, with 19 bases between them. CDR3 residues: CASSHKDRLHAFL. The CDR3 DNA sequence: TGTGCCAGCAGCCATAAAGACCGGCTTCACGCTTTCCTT.

To note about this clonotype: The junction differs from germline at one of its ends, possibly a read error. The chain carries TRBV6-1 and TRBJ2-1; 8 positions match TRBD2. The germline CDR1 and CDR2 sequences are MNHNS and SASEGT. The CDR3 consists of 14 residues. The CDR3 spells CATRAGDSYNERFF. In DNA, the CDR3 is TGCGCCACCAGAGCGGGGGACTCCTATAATGAGCGGTTCTTC.

Remarks on this clonotype: One junction end disagrees with the germline gene, perhaps due to a read error. The rearrangement joins TRBV11-2 to TRBJ1-2, with D uncertain. Germline CDR1 reads SGHAT; CDR2 reads FQNNGV. The length of the CDR3 is 14 residues. Here the CDR3 reads CVSSLDGPLYGYTF. The CDR3 bases are TGTGTCAGCAGCTTAGACGGGCCACTCTATGGCTACACCTTC. The whole variable domain, filled in from reference TRBV11-2 and TRBJ1-2, reads EAGVAQSPRYKIIEKRQSVAFWCNPISGHATLYWYQQILGQGPKLLIQFQNNGVVDDSQLPKDRFSAERLKGVDSTLKIQPAKLEDSAVYLCVSSLDGPLYGYTFGSGTRLTVV.

With regard to this clonotype: A single base separates this from a much larger clone, so it may be a read error. CDR3 in amino acids: CASSLAGMNQPQHF. As DNA, the CDR3 is TGTGCCAGCAGCTTGGCGGGTATGAATCAGCCCCAGCATTTT. The chain has TRBV7-8 and TRBJ1-5; D is unclear. This CDR3 comprises 14 residues. Deletions cut 3 bases from V and 4 bases from J, with 10 bases between. The germline V gene encodes CDR1 SGHVS and CDR2 FQNEAQ.

This sequence joins TRBV12-3 or TRBV12-4 and TRBJ2-7; D call uncertain. The CDR3 has 12 amino acids. The V end lost 4 bases, the J end lost 13 bases, and 17 bases lay between the germline ends. The CDR3 sequence is CASSSRPYERYF. The CDR3 DNA reads as TGTGCCAGCAGTTCCCGCCCCTACGAGCGATACTTC.

This clonotype was counted once. A clone one base away is much larger, so this may be a read error. DNA of the CDR3: TGCAGCGTTAGACAGGGGCTCTCCGAAGCTTTCTTT. The encoded protein is CSVRQGLSEAFF. The chain combines TRBV29-1 with TRBJ1-1, with 8 bases identical to TRBD1. The trim removed 5 bases at V and 8 bases at J, leaving 7 bases unmatched. This CDR3 has 12 amino acids. The germline V gene has CDR1 SQVTM and CDR2 ANQGSEA.

This clonotype occurred once. Its ends do not fully match the called genes, so a read error is possible. The J gene is TRBJ2-1, the V gene TRBV24-1, with D hard to call. Germline V gives CDR1 KGHDR, CDR2 SFDVKD. CDR3 length equals 13 residues. This chain's CDR3 is CTTSDLGNNEQFF. The CDR3, as DNA: TGTACCACCAGTGATTTAGGGAACAATGAGCAGTTCTTC.

Points on this clonotype: Just one base apart from a much larger clone, this may be a read error. The rearrangement joins TRBV5-5 to TRBJ1-1; 9 bases agree with TRBD1. The CDR3 spans 12 residues. Trimming at V came to 3 bases and at J to 9 bases, leaving 3 bases not matched to a gene. Germline loops: CDR1 SGHKS, CDR2 YYEKEE (reference sequence). The CDR3 DNA follows: TGTGCCAGCAGCTACGGGACAGGGAAAGCTTTCTTT. This encodes CASSYGTGKAFF.

Comments on this clonotype: The conserved phenylalanine or tryptophan normally closing the CDR3 is absent here, so this likely arose from a read error. The limits of the CDR3 on the DNA are not certain, so only TCRdb's listed CDR3 is given. V is TRBV6-6 and J is TRBJ1-6. Germline V gives CDR1 MNHNY, CDR2 SVGAGI (reference sequence). The CDR3 sequence runs 14 residues, both termini included. The CDR3 reads CASSQPSYNSPFHI.

As regards this clonotype: The germline gene is not matched at one end of the junction; a read error may be the cause. The V gene is TRBV11-3, the J gene TRBJ2-1; the D gene is possibly TRBD1 (5 bases). The CDR3 contains 15 residues. CDR1 is SGHNT and CDR2 is YENEEA in the germline V gene. CDR3 sequence (DNA): TGTGCCAGCAGCATAGCAACAGGTGGCTACGATGAGCAGTTCTTC. It codes for CASSIATGGYDEQFF.

This clonotype was seen a handful of times. The chain combines TRBV13 with TRBJ2-6; D perhaps matches TRBD1 (5 bases). The CDR3 sequence is 17 residues long. Germline values: CDR1 PRHDT, CDR2 FYEKMQ (reference sequence). V was cut by 6 bases and J by 2 bases, with 17 bases left in between. This chain's CDR3 is CASRRQGIVAGANVLTF. CDR3 nucleotide sequence: TGTGCCAGCAGACGCCAGGGTATCGTCGCTGGGGCCAACGTCCTGACTTTC.